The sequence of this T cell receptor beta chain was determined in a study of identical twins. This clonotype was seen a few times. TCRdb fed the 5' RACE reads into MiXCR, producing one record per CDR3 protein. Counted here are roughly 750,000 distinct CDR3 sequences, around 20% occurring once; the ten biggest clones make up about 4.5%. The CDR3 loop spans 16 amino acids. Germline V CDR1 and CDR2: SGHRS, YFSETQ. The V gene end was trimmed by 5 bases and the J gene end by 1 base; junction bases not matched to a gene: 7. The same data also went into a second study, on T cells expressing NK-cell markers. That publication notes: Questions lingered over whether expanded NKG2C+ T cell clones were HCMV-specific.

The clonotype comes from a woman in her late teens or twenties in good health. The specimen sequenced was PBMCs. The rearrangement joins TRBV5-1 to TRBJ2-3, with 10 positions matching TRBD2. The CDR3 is CASSRGGTSGTDTQYF. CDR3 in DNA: TGCGCCAGCAGTCGCGGGGGGACTAGCGGCACAGATACGCAGTATTTT.